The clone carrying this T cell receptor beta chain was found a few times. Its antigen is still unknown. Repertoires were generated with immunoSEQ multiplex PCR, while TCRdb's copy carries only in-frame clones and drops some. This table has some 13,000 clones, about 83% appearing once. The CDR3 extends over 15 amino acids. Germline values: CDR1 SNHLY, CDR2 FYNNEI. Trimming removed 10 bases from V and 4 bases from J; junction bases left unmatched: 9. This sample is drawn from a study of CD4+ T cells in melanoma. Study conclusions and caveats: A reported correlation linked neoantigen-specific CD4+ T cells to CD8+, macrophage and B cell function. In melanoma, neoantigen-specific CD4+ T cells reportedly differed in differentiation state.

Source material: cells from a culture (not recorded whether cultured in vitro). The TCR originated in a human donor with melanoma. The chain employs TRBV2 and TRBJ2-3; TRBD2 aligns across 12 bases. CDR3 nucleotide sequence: TGTGCCACCTCGACTAGCGGGGGATTCTCAGATACGCAGTATTTT. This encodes CATSTSGGFSDTQYF.